This entry lists 19 T cell receptor beta chains sequenced from one sample in a study of metastatic and nonmetastatic thyroid tumors. Every patient was untreated before thyroid surgery. TCRdb reprocessed the PCR reads via MiXCR. The sample records just over 30,000 clones, about 20% being singletons. The sample consisted of blood. Receptors originate from a female donor with papillary thyroid cancer or a benign thyroid nodule (not recorded which). Some clones in this sample may be carry-over from other donors' samples.

This clone was seen at least ten times. This chain joins TRBV12-3 or TRBV12-4 and TRBJ2-7; 12 bases map to TRBD2. The CDR3 is 15 amino acids. Trimming took 5 bases from V and 5 from J; bases not matched to a gene: 7. CDR3 amino acids: CASSISTSGGNEQYF. The DNA for the CDR3 is TGTGCCAGCAGTATATCGACTAGCGGGGGTAACGAGCAGTACTTC.

The V call is TRBV5-1, the J call TRBJ2-2; 7 bases align to TRBD1. Trimming removed 0 bases from V and 7 bases from J; junction bases left unmatched: 6. Germline values: CDR1 SGHRS, CDR2 YFSETQ. This CDR3 spans 15 amino acids. The CDR3 loop is CASSLVTGAGGELFF. DNA for the CDR3: TGCGCCAGCAGCTTGGTAACAGGGGCTGGCGGGGAGCTGTTTTTT.

This clone has ten or more counts. This sequence joins TRBV7-2 and TRBJ2-7; D is unresolved. Germline CDR1 reads SGHTA; CDR2 reads FQGNSA. The V gene lost 6 bases and the J gene lost 3 bases, with 15 bases spanning the gap. This CDR3 is built from 14 residues. The CDR3 DNA sequence: TGTGCCAGCAGGGGTCCAGGATTAATCTACGAGCAGTACTTC. It yields the protein CASRGPGLIYEQYF.

By proportion, this clone is medium-sized. CDR3 nucleotides: TGTGCCAGCAGCTCCTCAGTAGTCGTTAACTATGGCTACACCTTC. As protein: CASSSSVVVNYGYTF. The chain combines TRBV7-2 with TRBJ1-2; D is ambiguous. The V gene lost 4 bases and the J gene lost 1 base, with 13 bases spanning the gap. Germline CDR1 is SGHTA and CDR2 is FQGNSA. The CDR3 covers 15 residues.

This clone was seen at least ten times. The chain recombines TRBV20-1 with TRBJ2-1; 10 bases agree with TRBD1. Germline CDR1 reads DFQATT; CDR2 reads SNEGSKA (reference sequence). The CDR3 loop spans 17 amino acids. V lost 1 base, J lost 2 bases, and 8 bases stayed unmatched. The CDR3 nucleotides are TGCAGTGCTAGAGGATCGGGAGGGACAGGGGCCTACAATGAGCAGTTCTTC. Encoded protein: CSARGSGGTGAYNEQFF.

A remark on this clone: This CDR3 is missing its conserved last phenylalanine or tryptophan, likely due to a read error. The genes are TRBV20-1 and TRBJ1-5; D is unresolved. Germline CDR1 reads DFQATT; CDR2 reads SNEGSKA (reference sequence). There are 14 residues in the CDR3. The CDR3 coding sequence is TGCAGTGCCTCGGACGGATATAGCAACCAGCCCCAGCATCTT. Its translation: CSASDGYSNQPQHL.

This clone was recorded a few times. A junction boundary mismatches the germline segment, possibly from a read error. The rearrangement uses TRBV6-2 or TRBV6-3 and TRBJ1-5, with D perhaps matching TRBD1 (5 bases). Germline CDR1 reads MNHEY; CDR2 reads SVGEGT. The CDR3 length is 14 residues. This CDR3 reads CASSQGIGRQPQRF. The DNA for the CDR3 is TGCGCCAGCAGTCAGGGAATAGGACGCCAGCCCCAGCGTTTT.

This clone has more than one count but fewer than ten. This chain joins TRBV6-1 and TRBJ2-5, with D tentatively TRBD2 (6 bases). Germline CDR1 is MNHNS and CDR2 is SASEGT. The CDR3 length is 17 residues. V lost 2 bases, J lost 0 bases, and 16 bases lay in between. Here the CDR3 reads CASSEPEARRDQETQYF. The CDR3 DNA is TGTGCCAGCAGTGAACCCGAAGCGCGGAGGGACCAAGAGACCCAGTACTTC.

The V and J genes are TRBV4-2 and TRBJ1-2; D not certain. The CDR3 has 16 amino acids. Trimming pared 5 bases from V and 2 bases from J, leaving 18 bases between. Germline values: CDR1 LGHNA, CDR2 YNFKEQ. The CDR3 loop reads CASSTQNGRPNYGYTF. The CDR3 nucleotides are TGTGCCAGCAGCACTCAGAACGGTCGCCCGAACTATGGCTACACCTTC.

This clone has at least ten counts. The genes are TRBV29-1 and TRBJ1-2; D gene uncertain. Germline assignment: CDR1 SQVTM and CDR2 ANQGSEA. Trimming pared 5 bases from V and 6 bases from J, leaving 13 bases between. The CDR3 is 12 amino acids. The CDR3 coding sequence is TGCAGCGTTCAAGGTACGAGTGATGGCTACACCTTC. It translates to CSVQGTSDGYTF. Looking up the rest from reference TRBV29-1 and TRBJ1-2 gives the full variable domain: SAVISQKPSRDICQRGTSLTIQCQVDSQVTMMFWYRQQPGQSLTLIATANQGSEATYESGFVIDKFPISRPNLTFSTLTVSNMSPEDSSIYLCSVQGTSDGYTFGSGTRLTVV.

This clone was detected ten times or more. The junction does not match germline at one end; this may be a read error. The chain has TRBV6-1 and TRBJ1-2, with D possibly being TRBD1 (5 bases). The CDR3 totals 13 residues. CDR1 and CDR2 from the germline V gene are MNHNS and SASEGT. CDR3 nucleotides: TGTGCCAGCCTGGACACCACCCGCTATGGCTGCACCTTC. It specifies CASLDTTRYGCTF.

At least ten counts were recorded for this clone. The CDR3 coding sequence is TGTGCCAGCAGTGACTCGGAGAGGGGCCTACAGTACTTC. It encodes CASSDSERGLQYF. The J gene is TRBJ2-7, the V gene TRBV6-4; D assignment may be TRBD1 or TRBD2 (5 bases each). V lost 0 bases, J lost 10 bases, and 13 bases lay in between. Germline-derived CDR1 and CDR2 are MRHNA and SNTAGT. The CDR3 spans 13 residues.

This clone has just a few counts. This chain joins TRBV19 and TRBJ2-7, with TRBD2 matching 10 bases. The CDR3 runs 14 residues. The J segment lost 6 bases and the V segment lost 2 bases, leaving 4 bases of the junction unmatched. Germline CDR1 and CDR2: LNHDA and SQIVND (reference sequence). CDR3 DNA: TGTGCCAGTAGTATACTAGCGGGAGAAAGCGAGCAGTACTTC. Translating it yields CASSILAGESEQYF.

Points on this clone: Germline and junction disagree at one end, which may indicate a read error. Different DNA sequences within this sample yield the same CDR3. The chain carries TRBV7-3 and TRBJ2-7; D may be TRBD2 (5 bases). The CDR3 is made up of 13 amino acids. Germline V gene sequence: CDR1 SGHTA, CDR2 FQGTGA. The CDR3 nucleotides are TGCGCCAGCAGCTTAAACTTGGGAGACGAACAGTACTTC. Its translation is CASSLNLGDEQYF.

The chain employs TRBV5-1 and TRBJ2-6, with D perhaps matching TRBD1 or TRBD2 (6 bases each). The CDR3 spans 15 residues. V was pared by 2 bases and J by 4 bases, with 10 bases between. Germline assignment: CDR1 SGHRS and CDR2 YFSETQ. DNA of the CDR3: TGCGCCAGCAGCTTAGGGGGGCGCGGGGCCAACGTCCTGACTTTC. It translates to CASSLGGRGANVLTF. Full variable domain (outside the CDR3, taken from reference TRBV5-1 and TRBJ2-6): KAGVTQTPRYLIKTRGQQVTLSCSPISGHRSVSWYQQTPGQGLQFLFEYFSETQRNKGNFPGRFSGRQFSNSRSEMNVSTLELGDSALYLCASSLGGRGANVLTFGAGSRLTVL.

The table lists this clone with a few counts. The chain combines TRBV25-1 with TRBJ1-1, with 11 bases that match TRBD1. V was pared by 5 bases and J by 7 bases, with 9 bases of the junction left unmatched. This CDR3 comprises 15 residues. CDR1 and CDR2 from the germline V gene are MGHDK and SYGVNS. In DNA, the CDR3 is TGTGCCAGCAGTCCAGCCGGGACAGGGGGAGGTGAAGCTTTCTTT. Translated: CASSPAGTGGGEAFF. Looking up the rest from reference TRBV25-1 and TRBJ1-1 gives the full variable domain: EADIYQTPRYLVIGTGKKITLECSQTMGHDKMYWYQQDPGMELHLIHYSYGVNSTEKGDLSSESTVSRIRTEHFPLTLESARPSHTSQYLCASSPAGTGGGEAFFGQGTRLTVV.

This clone was seen a few times. This sequence joins TRBV6-1 and TRBJ2-1; TRBD2 matches 8 bases. V was pared by 6 bases and J by 8 bases, with 12 bases of the junction left unmatched. The CDR3 runs to 15 residues. The germline V gene has CDR1 MNHNS and CDR2 SASEGT. DNA of the CDR3: TGTGCCAGCAGACGAGAGGTGGCGGGGGGCCATGAGCAGTTCTTC. Protein product: CASRREVAGGHEQFF.

This clone appeared many times. The chain carries TRBV7-9 and TRBJ2-1, with D perhaps TRBD2 (6 bases). This CDR3 has 12 residues. V gave up 1 base and J gave up 10 bases, with 8 bases separating them. Germline assignment: CDR1 SEHNR and CDR2 FQNEAQ (reference sequence). This CDR3 is CASSLDGGEQFF. The CDR3 coding sequence is TGTGCCAGCAGCTTAGATGGGGGGGAGCAGTTCTTC.

The rearrangement joins TRBV9 to TRBJ2-1; D is possibly TRBD1 or TRBD2 (5 bases each). The V and J ends lost 5 bases and 8 bases respectively, with 20 bases between them. Germline V gene data show CDR1 as SGDLS and CDR2 as YYNGEE. The CDR3 runs to 15 residues. CDR3 amino acids: CASSRRLGLGDEQFF. The CDR3 coding sequence is TGTGCCAGCAGTCGACGGCTAGGTTTGGGGGATGAGCAGTTCTTC.